The text below deals with one T cell receptor beta chain. The antigen remains unidentified. The data were taken from a study of response to subunit inactivated influenza vaccine. Study-wide points: The authors put forward the suggestion that each seasonal influenza vaccination may bring in only a limited number of new T cells.

MiXCR, run by TCRdb on the RT-PCR reads, gives a single entry per CDR3 protein. The sample includes about 610,000 distinct CDR3 sequences, about 14% of them seen just once. The CDR3 is made up of 16 amino acids. Germline CDR1 reads MDHEN; CDR2 reads SYDVKM. Between the trimmed V and J ends, which lost 3 bases and 3 bases, there was a span of 15 bases. The sequencing here drew on PBMCs from blood, taken roughly 13 days after vaccination. This TCR derives from a man in his fifties who received an inactivated influenza vaccine. V gene TRBV28 combines with J gene TRBJ2-1, with D unclear. CDR3 in DNA: TGTGCCAGCAGTTTGGGCCGATCTTACGTCTACAATGAGCAGTTCTTC. The encoded protein is CASSLGRSYVYNEQFF.